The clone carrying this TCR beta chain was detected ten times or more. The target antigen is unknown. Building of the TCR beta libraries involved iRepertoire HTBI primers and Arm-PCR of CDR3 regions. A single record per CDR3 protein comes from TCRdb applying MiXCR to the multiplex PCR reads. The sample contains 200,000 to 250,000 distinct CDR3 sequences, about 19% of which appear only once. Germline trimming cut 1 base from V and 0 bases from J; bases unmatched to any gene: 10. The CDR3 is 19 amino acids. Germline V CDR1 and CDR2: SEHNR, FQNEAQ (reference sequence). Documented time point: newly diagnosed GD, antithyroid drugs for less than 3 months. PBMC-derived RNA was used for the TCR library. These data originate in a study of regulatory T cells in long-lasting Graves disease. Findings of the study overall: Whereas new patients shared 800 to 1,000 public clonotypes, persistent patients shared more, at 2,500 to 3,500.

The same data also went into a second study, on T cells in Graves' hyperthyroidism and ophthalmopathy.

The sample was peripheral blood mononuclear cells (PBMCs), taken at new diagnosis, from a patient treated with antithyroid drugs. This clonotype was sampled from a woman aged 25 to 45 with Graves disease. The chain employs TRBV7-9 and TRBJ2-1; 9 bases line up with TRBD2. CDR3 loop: CASSLDPGLAPNSYNEQFF. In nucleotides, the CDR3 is TGTGCCAGCAGCTTAGATCCGGGACTAGCCCCCAACTCCTACAATGAGCAGTTCTTC.